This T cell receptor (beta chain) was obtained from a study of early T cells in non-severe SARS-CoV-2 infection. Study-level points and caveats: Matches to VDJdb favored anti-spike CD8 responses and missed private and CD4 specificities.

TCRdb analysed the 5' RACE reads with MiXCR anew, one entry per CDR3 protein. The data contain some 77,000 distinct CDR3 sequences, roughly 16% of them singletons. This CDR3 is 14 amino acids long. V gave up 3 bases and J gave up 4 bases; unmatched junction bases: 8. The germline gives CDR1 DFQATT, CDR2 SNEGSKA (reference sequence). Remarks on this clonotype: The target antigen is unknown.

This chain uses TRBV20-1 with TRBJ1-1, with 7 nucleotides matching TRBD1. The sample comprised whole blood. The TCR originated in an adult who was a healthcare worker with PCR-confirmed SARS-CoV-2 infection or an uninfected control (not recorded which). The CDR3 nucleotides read TGCAGTGCTAGCCCAGGGGGAAGGGGCACTGAAGCTTTCTTT. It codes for CSASPGGRGTEAFF.